This TCR beta chain was retrieved from a study of blood T cell repertoires in COVID-19 (dated by TCRdb to about 2020). Concerning the study at large: Samples from collaborators originated in the United States, Italy and Spain and spanned both the acute and convalescent phases of COVID-19. The prospective study material was composed of cDNA or gDNA derived from T cells, B-cell-depleted T cells, or PBMCs. Deeply sampled blood TCRbeta repertoires from subjects exposed to, actively infected with, or recovered from COVID-19 were included in the dataset. The repertoires were made available in a free public database intended to serve as a resource for research on the immune response to SARS-CoV-2. The samples were drawn from two sources: the first 160 participants of the ongoing ImmuneRACE study, and over 950 subjects contributed by 6 global collaborators. Nearly every sample came with metadata listing a de-identified subject ID, COVID-19 status, age in years and sex. Where available, HLA class I and class II types were taken from metadata supplied by the sample provider and were not determined by assay-based typing. Broad study findings and their caveats: The quantity of clinical and demographic metadata differed by source and by participant and was supplied without curation.

After removal of 0 bases from V and 0 bases from J, the junction retains 7 bases not matched to a gene. Reading the germline V gene gives CDR1 KGHDR and CDR2 SFDVKD. Including cysteine and phenylalanine, the CDR3 has 18 amino acids. Only CDR3 DNA remains: 54 bases, in frame from the first base. TCRbeta CDR3 regions were amplified from genomic DNA by means of the immunoSEQ Assay, a bias-controlled multiplex PCR. Per the authors' processing: Nucleated cell counts per sample were estimated from amplification of reference gene primers within the assay. To quantify the absolute abundance of each unique TCRbeta CDR3 rearrangement, sequence reads were collapsed and filtered. For each sample, productive Simpson clonality was calculated as the square root of Simpson's diversity index over productive rearrangements. Not all clones reach the TCRdb copy of this immuneACCESS table, which keeps in-frame sequences only. Checked studies attribute under half of the gap to unresolved V genes and leave the rest unexplained. The V and J calls and clone size come from that table; D and trimming were worked out from the DNA. Recorded for this sample are approximately 180,000 clones; 80% to 90% of them occurred a single time. The ten most abundant clones make up around 9.9% of the sample.

The collaborating institutions used their own protocols to collect whole blood in K2EDTA tubes. For TCRbeta analysis, collaborators shipped samples in one of three forms: frozen whole blood, isolated PBMCs, or DNA extracted from either of those sample types. Remarks on this clone: The target of this receptor is not known. Nothing much larger sits one base from this clone, and base qualities are not available.

The sequenced material came from peripheral blood. This sequence originates from a human donor with active or convalescent COVID-19. The donor label of this sample is uncertain. The V and J segments used are TRBV24-1 and TRBJ2-1, and 7 junction bases match TRBD2. The CDR3 in this case is CATSDLGPRGSSYNEQFF. The DNA is TGTGCCACCAGTGATTTGGGCCCGCGCGGGAGCTCCTACAATGAGCAGTTCTTC.